This T cell receptor beta chain was observed in a study of technical replicates of blood from a handful of donors. The CDR3 runs to 16 residues. In germline, CDR1 is SGHTA, CDR2 FQGNSA. Trimming removed 4 bases from V and 4 bases from J, with 20 bases in between. Libraries were prepared by immunoSEQ multiplex PCR; TCRdb keeps only in-frame clonotypes and omits some of them. In the table there are fewer than 80,000 clones, roughly 90% of which are singletons. The chain has TRBV7-2 and TRBJ2-7; D perhaps matches TRBD1 (6 bases). Input material: PBMCs. The TCR originated in a human donor in good health. Some clones in this sample may be carry-over from other donors' samples. For the CDR3, the DNA is TGTGCCAGCAGCTCACCTACAGGGTCTAGTCGATACGAGCAGTACTTC. It translates to CASSSPTGSSRYEQYF. The full variable domain, in which reference TRBV7-2 and TRBJ2-7 provide the parts outside the CDR3, is GAGVSQSPSNKVTEKGKDVELRCDPISGHTALYWYRQSLGQGLEFLIYFQGNSAPDKSGLPSDRFSAERTGGSVSTLTIQRTQQEDSAVYLCASSSPTGSSRYEQYFGPGTRLTVT.